These 30 T cell receptor beta chains originate from one sample sequenced in a study of post-analysis software for immune sequencing data (dated by TCRdb to between 2014 and 2017). Paper-wide results and their limitations: Patients showed significantly higher frequencies than controls for roughly five TRBV segments, among them TRBV5-6, TRBV5-1 and TRBV20-1.

The receptor library was made with PCR. TCRdb names Illumina HiSeq 2500 as the instrument used. To reduce PCR and sequencing biases, unique molecular identifiers were incorporated into the TCR beta cDNA libraries. TCRdb trimmed the raw reads at Q25, called clones with MiXCR and kept productive beta chains. Each CDR3 protein gets just one entry, which takes the most common genes and DNA from the rows behind it. The sample table shows roughly 650,000 distinct CDR3 sequences, and approximately 59% are seen once. About 11% of the sample belongs to the ten largest clones. Antigen specificity for these receptors is unknown. Material: blood. The receptor source for this set is a girl between 2 and 10 years old with multiple sclerosis.

With respect to this clonotype: The junction differs from germline at one of its ends, possibly a read error. The chain links TRBV5-1 to TRBJ1-1; perhaps TRBD1 as D (5 bases). The CDR3 runs 14 residues. The germline V gene has CDR1 SGHRS and CDR2 YFSETQ. The CDR3 loop is CAGSTEGRNTEAFF. CDR3 coding DNA: TGCGCCGGCAGCACGGAGGGGCGGAACACTGAAGCTTTCTTT.

In nucleotides, the CDR3 is TGTGCCAGCAGTTTAAGAGGTAGCGGGGGTCAGACCCAGTACTTC. It is translated as CASSLRGSGGQTQYF. The chain recombines TRBV12-3 or TRBV12-4 with TRBJ2-5, with TRBD2 identical over 9 bases. With 2 bases clipped from V and 6 bases from J, the junction kept 7 bases outside the gene matches. The CDR3 spans 15 residues.

The chain links TRBV20-1 to TRBJ1-5; perhaps TRBD1 as D (5 bases). CDR3 length equals 16 residues. Germline V gene lookup returns CDR1 DFQATT and CDR2 SNEGSKA (reference sequence). V dropped 6 bases and J dropped 0 bases, with 18 bases sitting between them. In DNA form, the CDR3 reads TGCAGTGCCATTCTCCCCTCGGGACTTAGCAATCAGCCCCAGCATTTT. Translating it yields CSAILPSGLSNQPQHF.

The V call is TRBV7-8, the J call TRBJ1-2; D is unresolved. The CDR3 is 14 residues long. The V and J ends lost 1 base and 2 bases respectively, with 8 bases between them. CDR1 SGHVS and CDR2 FQNEAQ come from the germline V gene. CDR3 DNA sequence: TGTGCCAGCAGCTTAGAGTCAGCAAACTATGGCTACACCTTC. It specifies CASSLESANYGYTF.

This sequence joins TRBV20-1 and TRBJ2-5; TRBD2 is a possible D gene (6 bases). Germline CDR1 and CDR2: DFQATT and SNEGSKA (reference sequence). Trimming removed 5 bases at V and 3 bases at J, with 16 bases between. The length of the CDR3 is 14 residues. The CDR3 bases are TGCAGTGCTCCCCCAGAGTGGGGGGAAGAGACCCAGTACTTC. Protein product: CSAPPEWGEETQYF.

CDR3 DNA sequence: TGTGCCAGCAGTTCCGGGGTGGTGAACACTGAAGCTTTCTTT. Translating gives CASSSGVVNTEAFF. The chain combines TRBV6-9 with TRBJ1-1; D remains ambiguous. CDR3 size: 14 residues. Trimming removed 4 bases at V and 0 bases at J, with 9 bases between. In germline, CDR1 is MNHGY, CDR2 SVAAGI.

The chain is built from TRBV6-2 or TRBV6-3 and TRBJ2-2; D could derive from TRBD1 or TRBD2 (5 bases each). With 8 bases removed from V and 6 bases from J, the gap between germline ends came to 16 bases. The CDR3 is 14 amino acids. CDR1 and CDR2 from the germline V gene are MNHEY and SVGEGT. The CDR3 DNA sequence: TGTGCCAGCCGGCCGGGTGTGGGGGCCGGGGAGCTGTTTTTT. It translates to CASRPGVGAGELFF.

The chain joins TRBV21-1 to TRBJ2-5; TRBD1, as called in the table, went unchecked against the DNA. TRBV21-1 corresponds to a pseudogene. The CDR3 has 14 residues. CDR3 sequence (DNA): TGTGCCAGCAGCAAAAGGGGCTGGCAAGAGACCCAGTACTTC. This codes for CASSKRGWQETQYF.

The chain employs TRBV20-1 and TRBJ2-3; 12 nucleotides match TRBD2. The CDR3 spans 19 residues. The germline V gene encodes CDR1 DFQATT and CDR2 SNEGSKA (reference sequence). The J segment lost 0 bases and the V segment lost 2 bases, leaving 12 bases of the junction unmatched. CDR3 sequence (DNA): TGCAGTGCTAGAACACTAGCGGGAGGCTCCCTCTATAGCACAGATACGCAGTATTTT. Translation gives CSARTLAGGSLYSTDTQYF.

The rearrangement uses TRBV20-1 and TRBJ1-2; 8 nucleotides agree with TRBD1. After removal of 3 bases from V and 4 bases from J, the junction contained 7 bases not matched to a gene. CDR3 length equals 14 residues. Germline V lookup: CDR1 DFQATT, CDR2 SNEGSKA (reference sequence). CDR3 nucleotide sequence: TGCAGTGCTAGGCTGAACAGGGGGGCCTATGGCTACACCTTC. The encoded protein is CSARLNRGAYGYTF.

The chain carries TRBV6-2 or TRBV6-3 and TRBJ2-1; weak D call: TRBD2 (5 bases). Trimming shortened V by 2 bases and J by 8 bases, and 10 bases separated the two germline ends. Per the germline V gene, CDR1 is MNHEY and CDR2 is SVGEGT. The CDR3 loop spans 13 amino acids. In nucleotides, the CDR3 is TGTGCCAGCAGTTACGAGGGAATCTATGAGCAGTTCTTC. Its protein product is CASSYEGIYEQFF.

CDR3 loop: CASSYRTSGLPDTQYF. CDR3 DNA sequence: TGTGCCAGCAGTTACAGGACTAGCGGACTGCCGGATACGCAGTATTTT. V usage is TRBV6-5 and J usage is TRBJ2-3; 10 bases fit TRBD2. The V gene's germline CDR1 is MNHEY and CDR2 SVGAGI. This CDR3 is built from 16 residues. V was clipped by 2 bases and J by 6 bases; unmatched bases: 8.

The rearrangement uses TRBV7-9 and TRBJ2-1; D gene uncertain. The CDR3 has 13 amino acids. Trimming left V 2 bases short and J 8 bases short, with 10 bases between. CDR1 and CDR2 from the germline V gene are SEHNR and FQNEAQ (reference sequence). The CDR3 DNA follows: TGTGCCAGCAGCTTATCGCAAAGCCATGAGCAGTTCTTC. As protein: CASSLSQSHEQFF.

The gene calls are TRBV14 and TRBJ2-3; D is possibly TRBD2 (5 bases). CDR3 size: 13 residues. The germline V gene has CDR1 SGHDN and CDR2 FVKESK. V lost 7 bases and J 1 base, leaving 9 bases between the germline ends. For the CDR3, the DNA is TGTGCCAGCAACGACTACCGCACAGATACGCAGTATTTT. It yields the protein CASNDYRTDTQYF. The complete variable domain, with remaining parts taken from reference TRBV14 and TRBJ2-3, reads EAGVTQFPSHSVIEKGQTVTLRCDPISGHDNLYWYRRVMGKEIKFLLHFVKESKQDESGMPNNRFLAERTGGTYSTLKVQPAELEDSGVYFCASNDYRTDTQYFGPGTRLTVL.

The chain joins TRBV14 to TRBJ2-5; tentative D call: TRBD1 (5 bases). Germline values: CDR1 SGHDN, CDR2 FVKESK. This CDR3 is built from 15 residues. The V end was cut by 2 bases, the J end by 2 bases, with 12 bases between. The chain's CDR3 is CASSQLTTAQETQYF. In nucleotides, the CDR3 is TGTGCCAGCAGCCAACTGACGACAGCGCAAGAGACCCAGTACTTC.

This clonotype was observed once. The V and J genes are TRBV7-9 and TRBJ2-1, with D possibly matching TRBD2 (6 bases). Germline lookup yields CDR1 SEHNR and CDR2 FQNEAQ (reference sequence). The CDR3 totals 13 residues. V was cut by 5 bases and J by 5 bases, with 10 bases left in between. The CDR3 DNA reads as TGTGCCAGCAGCGCCCCGGGGGACAATGAGCAGTTCTTC. Protein: CASSAPGDNEQFF.

This clonotype appeared a few times. The genes are TRBV20-1 and TRBJ1-2; 7 bases line up with TRBD1. Per the germline V gene, CDR1 is DFQATT and CDR2 is SNEGSKA (reference sequence). With 1 base clipped from V and 2 bases from J, the junction kept 10 bases outside the gene matches. The CDR3 runs 16 residues. The CDR3 region is CSARGIGQETNYGYTF. The CDR3 DNA sequence: TGCAGTGCTAGAGGGATAGGACAGGAGACCAACTATGGCTACACCTTC.

This clonotype was picked up a small number of times. The chain is built from TRBV7-8 and TRBJ2-3, with no clear D. V was pared by 0 bases and J by 3 bases, with 10 bases between. The CDR3 consists of 15 residues. Germline CDR1 is SGHVS and CDR2 is FQNEAQ. CDR3 coding DNA: TGTGCCAGCAGCTTAGCCTCAGCAGGAACAGATACGCAGTATTTT. Its translation is CASSLASAGTDTQYF.

This chain joins TRBV5-1 and TRBJ1-1; weak D call: TRBD1 (5 bases). CDR1 is SGHRS, CDR2 YFSETQ, per germline. The CDR3 runs 16 residues. V lost 5 bases and J lost 1, with 18 bases in between. The CDR3 loop reads CASRPETGGRNTEAFF. The CDR3 DNA reads TGCGCCAGCAGACCGGAGACGGGGGGTCGGAACACTGAAGCTTTCTTT.

The rearrangement links TRBV7-2 to TRBJ2-6, with D possibly matching TRBD1 (6 bases). V lost 2 bases and J lost 0, with 17 bases in between. From germline, CDR1 is SGHTA and CDR2 FQGNSA. The CDR3 has 19 amino acids. The CDR3: CASSLTSGVHSSGANVLTF. As DNA, the CDR3 is TGTGCCAGCAGCTTAACTTCAGGGGTCCATAGCTCTGGGGCCAACGTCCTGACTTTC.

The chain uses TRBV4-1 and TRBJ1-6, with D unclear. Trimming shortened V by 2 bases and J by 14 bases, and 10 bases separated the two germline ends. Germline CDR1 MGHRA, CDR2 YSYEKL. The CDR3 has 12 amino acids. The CDR3 sequence is CASSQIQSTLHF. The CDR3 nucleotides read TGCGCCAGCAGCCAAATCCAGAGCACCCTCCACTTT.

This clonotype was recorded a few times. CDR3 nucleotides: TGTGCCAGCAGCTCCGAATCTAGCGGGAACACAGATACGCAGTATTTT. Translation: CASSSESSGNTDTQYF. The rearrangement uses TRBV7-2 and TRBJ2-3; 9 bases match TRBD2. The trim removed 4 bases at V and 2 bases at J, leaving 7 bases unmatched. CDR1 SGHTA and CDR2 FQGNSA come from the germline V gene. CDR3 length: 16 amino acids.

Here the CDR3 reads CASSPWGGQQETQYF. CDR3 nucleotides: TGTGCCAGCAGCCCCTGGGGGGGGCAGCAAGAGACCCAGTACTTC. The genes are TRBV12-3 or TRBV12-4 and TRBJ2-5; D possibly corresponds to TRBD2 (7 bases). With 6 bases removed from V and 2 bases from J, the gap between germline ends came to 16 bases. This CDR3 contains 15 residues.

The V and J genes are TRBV20-1 and TRBJ2-5, with 11 bases fitting TRBD2. The CDR3 totals 18 residues. Germline-derived CDR1 and CDR2 are DFQATT and SNEGSKA (reference sequence). Trimming removed 0 bases from V and 4 bases from J; junction bases left unmatched: 13. CDR3 region: CSARDPASGRPAPETQYF. As DNA, the CDR3 is TGCAGTGCTAGAGATCCGGCTAGCGGGAGGCCTGCTCCAGAGACCCAGTACTTC.

This clonotype was counted between two and nine times. The J gene is TRBJ2-1, the V gene TRBV4-1, with TRBD2 matching 7 bases. V trimming: 5 bases; J trimming: 4 bases; junction bases outside the gene matches: 2. The CDR3 consists of 13 residues. The germline CDR1 and CDR2 sequences are MGHRA and YSYEKL. The CDR3 DNA is TGCGCCAGCAGCGGGGGGGTATACAATGAGCAGTTCTTC. It translates to CASSGGVYNEQFF.

This clonotype was counted a few times. This chain connects TRBV12-3 or TRBV12-4 to TRBJ2-1; D ambiguous. Trimming shortened V by 3 bases and J by 7 bases, and 10 bases separated the two germline ends. There are 13 residues in the CDR3. This CDR3 is CASSFGPSNEQFF. CDR3 nucleotide sequence: TGTGCCAGCAGTTTTGGGCCATCAAATGAGCAGTTCTTC.

The rearrangement uses TRBV10-3 and TRBJ2-5; D remains unclear. CDR1 is ENHRY, CDR2 SYGVKD, per germline. CDR3 length: 12 amino acids. Trimming shortened V by 8 bases and J by 4 bases, and 11 bases separated the two germline ends. CDR3 nucleotides: TGTGCCATCGGTTCTTCGGGAGAGACCCAGTACTTC. As protein: CAIGSSGETQYF.

This clonotype has just a few counts. This chain connects TRBV27 to TRBJ2-3; D might be TRBD1 or TRBD2, each matching 5 bases. Germline CDR1 MNHEY, CDR2 SMNVEV (reference sequence). Between the trimmed V and J ends, which lost 5 bases and 2 bases, there was a span of 17 bases. CDR3 length: 16 amino acids. CDR3 nucleotide sequence: TGTGCCAGCAGTGCCTCCCTGGGGGAGTTCACAGATACGCAGTATTTT. Amino acid sequence: CASSASLGEFTDTQYF.

The chain links TRBV30 to TRBJ1-5; a possible D gene is TRBD1 (6 bases). CDR3 length equals 15 residues. The germline V and J ends were trimmed by 2 bases and 1 base, with 12 bases remaining between them. Germline V gives CDR1 GTSNPN, CDR2 SVGIG (reference sequence). CDR3 sequence reads: CAWSLGGRSNQPQHF. In nucleotides, the CDR3 is TGTGCCTGGAGTTTAGGGGGACGAAGCAATCAGCCCCAGCATTTT. Supplemented by reference TRBV30 and TRBJ1-5, the full variable domain reads SQTIHQWPATLVQPVGSPLSLECTVEGTSNPNLYWYRQAAGRGLQLLFYSVGIGQISSEVPQNLSASRPQDRQFILSSKKLLLSDSGFYLCAWSLGGRSNQPQHFGDGTRLSIL.

The table lists this clonotype with a few counts. The chain joins TRBV10-3 to TRBJ2-4; TRBD1 is a possible D gene (5 bases). V was shortened by 6 bases and J by 13 bases, with 16 bases between the two germline ends. From germline, CDR1 is ENHRY and CDR2 SYGVKD. The CDR3 runs 12 residues. The DNA of the CDR3 is TGTGCCATCAGGAGTGGGCAGGGTGTGCAGTACTTC. Translating gives CAIRSGQGVQYF.